This T cell receptor (beta chain) is from a study of blood T cell repertoires in COVID-19. Study details: Samples representing acute and convalescent COVID-19 were sourced from the United States, Italy and Spain.

Original methodology: By means of reference gene primer amplification, nucleated cell counts were estimated. Assay used: immunoSEQ multiplex PCR; TCRdb lists only in-frame clones, some missing. Clonal size and the V and J genes are those of that table, whereas D and trimming came from the DNA. This sample yields about 80,000 clones, of which almost 85% are seen a single time; 8.5% to 10% belongs to the top ten. Followed over time, Seattle patients had been enrolled while infection was active. Trimming shortened V by 10 bases and J by 4 bases, and 22 bases separated the two germline ends. The CDR3 is 15 amino acids. In germline, CDR1 is KGHSH, CDR2 LQKENI. The sample holds a few counts of this clone.

The chain links TRBV18 to TRBJ1-1, with D perhaps matching TRBD1 (6 bases). The receptor's source is a man aged 45-60 years with COVID-19, enrolled during active disease. Specimen: peripheral blood. The CDR3 coding sequence is TGTGCCAACGTCACATTTCCAGGGGCGGGCACTGAAGCTTTCTTT. It specifies CANVTFPGAGTEAFF.